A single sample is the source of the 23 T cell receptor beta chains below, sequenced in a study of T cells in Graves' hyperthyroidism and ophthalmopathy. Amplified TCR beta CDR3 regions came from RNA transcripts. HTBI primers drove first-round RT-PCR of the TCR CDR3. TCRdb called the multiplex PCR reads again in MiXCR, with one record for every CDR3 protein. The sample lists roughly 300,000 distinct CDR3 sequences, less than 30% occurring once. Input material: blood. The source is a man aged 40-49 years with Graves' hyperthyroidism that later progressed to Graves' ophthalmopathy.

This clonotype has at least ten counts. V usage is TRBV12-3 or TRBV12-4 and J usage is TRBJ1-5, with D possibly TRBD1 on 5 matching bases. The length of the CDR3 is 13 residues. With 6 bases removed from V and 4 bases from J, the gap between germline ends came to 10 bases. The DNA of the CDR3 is TGTGCCAGCAGCCGGGACCCTAATCAGCCCCAGCATTTT. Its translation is CASSRDPNQPQHF.

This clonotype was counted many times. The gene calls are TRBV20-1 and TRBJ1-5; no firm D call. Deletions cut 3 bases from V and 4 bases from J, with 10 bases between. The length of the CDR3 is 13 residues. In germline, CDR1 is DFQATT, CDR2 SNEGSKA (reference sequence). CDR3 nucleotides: TGCAGTGCTAGGATTGCCAGAAATCAGCCCCAGCATTTT. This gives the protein CSARIARNQPQHF.

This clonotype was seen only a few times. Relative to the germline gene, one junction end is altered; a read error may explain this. As DNA, the CDR3 is TGTGCCAGCTCACCCGACGGGGGACGGTCGCACTTC. This translates into CASSPDGGRSHF. The V call is TRBV6-2 or TRBV6-3, the J call TRBJ2-7, with D maybe TRBD2 (6 bases). The CDR3 loop spans 12 amino acids. Germline values: CDR1 MNHEY, CDR2 SVGEGT.

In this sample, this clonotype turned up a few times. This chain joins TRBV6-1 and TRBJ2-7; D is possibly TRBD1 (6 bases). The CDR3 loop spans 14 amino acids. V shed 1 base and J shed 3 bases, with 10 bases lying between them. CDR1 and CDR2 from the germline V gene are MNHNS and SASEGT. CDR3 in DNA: TGTGCCAGCAGTGAAGGTGGCAGGGGCTACGAGCAGTACTTC. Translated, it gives CASSEGGRGYEQYF.

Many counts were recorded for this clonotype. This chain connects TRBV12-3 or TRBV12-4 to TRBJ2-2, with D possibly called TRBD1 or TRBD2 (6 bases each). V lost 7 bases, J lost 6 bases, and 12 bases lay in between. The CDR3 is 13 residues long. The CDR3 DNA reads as TGTGCCAGCACCCGGGGGCGCGCCGGGGAGCTGTTTTTT. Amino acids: CASTRGRAGELFF.

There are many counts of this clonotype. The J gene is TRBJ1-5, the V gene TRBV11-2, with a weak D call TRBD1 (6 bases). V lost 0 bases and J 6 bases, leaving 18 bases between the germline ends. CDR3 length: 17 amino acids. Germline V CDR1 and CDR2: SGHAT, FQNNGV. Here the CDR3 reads CASSLDGWTVPPQPQHF. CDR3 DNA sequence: TGTGCCAGCAGCTTAGACGGGTGGACAGTACCCCCTCAGCCCCAGCATTTT.

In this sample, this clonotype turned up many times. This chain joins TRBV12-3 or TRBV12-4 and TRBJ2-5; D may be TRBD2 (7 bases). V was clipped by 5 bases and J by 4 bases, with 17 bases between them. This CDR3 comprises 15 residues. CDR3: CASSTRGAGPETQYF. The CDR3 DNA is TGTGCCAGCAGTACCCGGGGGGCGGGCCCAGAGACCCAGTACTTC.

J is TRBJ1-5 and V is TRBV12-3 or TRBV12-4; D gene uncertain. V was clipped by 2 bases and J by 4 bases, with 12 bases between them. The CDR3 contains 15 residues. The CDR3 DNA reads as TGTGCCAGCAGTTTATCCTTGGGCAGGAATCAGCCCCAGCATTTT. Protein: CASSLSLGRNQPQHF.

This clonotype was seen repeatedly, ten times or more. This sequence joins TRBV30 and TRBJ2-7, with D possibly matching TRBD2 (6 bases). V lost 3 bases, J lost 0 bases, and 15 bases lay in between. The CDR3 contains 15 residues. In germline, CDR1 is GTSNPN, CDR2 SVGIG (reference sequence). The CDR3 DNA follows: TGTGCCTGGAGAATTTACCCGGGGGTCTCCTACGAGCAGTACTTC. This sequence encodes CAWRIYPGVSYEQYF.

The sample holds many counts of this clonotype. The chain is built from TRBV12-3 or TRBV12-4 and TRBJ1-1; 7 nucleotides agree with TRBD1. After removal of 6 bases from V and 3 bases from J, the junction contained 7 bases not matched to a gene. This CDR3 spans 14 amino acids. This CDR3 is CASRRRDSDTEAFF. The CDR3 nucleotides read TGTGCCAGCAGGCGCCGGGACAGCGACACTGAAGCTTTCTTT.

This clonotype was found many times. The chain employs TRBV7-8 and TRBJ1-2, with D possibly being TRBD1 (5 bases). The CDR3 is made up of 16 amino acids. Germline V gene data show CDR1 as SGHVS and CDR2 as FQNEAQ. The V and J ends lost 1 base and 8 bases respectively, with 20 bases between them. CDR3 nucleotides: TGTGCCAGCAGCTTAGGATTCCTTGGCAGGGATGTAGGCTACACCTTC. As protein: CASSLGFLGRDVGYTF. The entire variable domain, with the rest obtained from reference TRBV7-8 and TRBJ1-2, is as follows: GAGVSQSPRYKVAKRGQDVALRCDPISGHVSLFWYQQALGQGPEFLTYFQNEAQLDKSGLPSDRFFAERPEGSVSTLKIQRTQQEDSAVYLCASSLGFLGRDVGYTFGSGTRLTVV.

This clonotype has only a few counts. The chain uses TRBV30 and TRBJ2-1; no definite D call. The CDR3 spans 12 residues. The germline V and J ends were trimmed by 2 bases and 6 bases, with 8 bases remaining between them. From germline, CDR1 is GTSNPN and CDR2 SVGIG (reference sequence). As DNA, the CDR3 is TGTGCCTGGAGTTCCCCCTTCAATGAGCAGTTCTTC. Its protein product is CAWSSPFNEQFF.

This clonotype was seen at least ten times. CDR3 region: CASSEWLHGLTYEQYF. CDR3 DNA sequence: TGCGCCAGCAGTGAGTGGCTGCACGGCCTTACCTACGAGCAGTACTTC. The chain uses TRBV10-2 and TRBJ2-7; D uncertain. CDR1 and CDR2 from the germline V gene are WSHSY and SAAADI. Trimming pared 1 base from V and 2 bases from J, leaving 15 bases between. There are 16 residues in the CDR3.

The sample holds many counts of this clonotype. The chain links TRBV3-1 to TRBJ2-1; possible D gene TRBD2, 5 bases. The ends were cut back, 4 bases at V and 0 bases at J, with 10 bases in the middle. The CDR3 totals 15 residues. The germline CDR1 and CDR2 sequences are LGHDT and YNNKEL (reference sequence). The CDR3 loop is CASSLTRSSYNEQFF. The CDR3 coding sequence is TGTGCCAGCAGCCTAACTAGGAGCTCCTACAATGAGCAGTTCTTC.

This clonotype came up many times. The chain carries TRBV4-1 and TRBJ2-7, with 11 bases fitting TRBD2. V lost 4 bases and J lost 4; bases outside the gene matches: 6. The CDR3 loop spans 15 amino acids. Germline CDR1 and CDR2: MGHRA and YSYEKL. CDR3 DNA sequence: TGCGCCAGCAGCCTTATCACTAGCGGGAGATACGAGCAGTACTTC. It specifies CASSLITSGRYEQYF.

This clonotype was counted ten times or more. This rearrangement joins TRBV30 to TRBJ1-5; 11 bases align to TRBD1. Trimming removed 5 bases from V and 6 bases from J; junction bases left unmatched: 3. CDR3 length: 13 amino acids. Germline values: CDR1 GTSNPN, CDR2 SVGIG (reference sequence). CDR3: CAWAGTGGQPQHF. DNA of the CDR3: TGTGCCTGGGCTGGGACAGGGGGTCAGCCCCAGCATTTT.

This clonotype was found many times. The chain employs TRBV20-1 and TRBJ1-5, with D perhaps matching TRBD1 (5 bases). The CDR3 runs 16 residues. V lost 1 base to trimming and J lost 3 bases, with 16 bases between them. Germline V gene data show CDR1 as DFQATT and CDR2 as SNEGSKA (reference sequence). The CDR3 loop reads CSARGQGDHANQPQHF. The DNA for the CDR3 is TGCAGTGCTAGAGGTCAGGGCGATCACGCCAATCAGCCCCAGCATTTT.

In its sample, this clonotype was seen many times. The CDR3 DNA is TGTGCCAGCAGCTTAGGGACAGACCTCCGGGAGACCCAGTACTTC. It encodes CASSLGTDLRETQYF. The chain recombines TRBV7-2 with TRBJ2-5, with a weak D call TRBD1 (6 bases). CDR3 length: 15 amino acids. Per the germline V gene, CDR1 is SGHTA and CDR2 is FQGNSA. Trimming left V 1 base short and J 5 bases short, with 14 bases between.

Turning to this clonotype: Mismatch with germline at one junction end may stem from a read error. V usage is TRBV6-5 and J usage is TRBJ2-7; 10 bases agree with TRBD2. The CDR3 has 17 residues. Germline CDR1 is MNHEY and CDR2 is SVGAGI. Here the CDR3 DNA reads TGTGCCAGCAGTTTGATAAAGCGGGAGGGTTCGGGACGCGAGCAGCACTTC. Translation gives CASSLIKREGSGREQHF.

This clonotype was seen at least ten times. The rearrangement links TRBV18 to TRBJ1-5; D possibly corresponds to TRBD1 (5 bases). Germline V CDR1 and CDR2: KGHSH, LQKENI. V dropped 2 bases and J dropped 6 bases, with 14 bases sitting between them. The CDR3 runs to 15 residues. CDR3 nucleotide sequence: TGTGCCAGCTCACCAGGGCGCGGAGGGACTCAGCCCCAGCATTTT. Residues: CASSPGRGGTQPQHF. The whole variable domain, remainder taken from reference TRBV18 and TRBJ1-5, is NAGVMQNPRHLVRRRGQEARLRCSPMKGHSHVYWYRQLPEEGLKFMVYLQKENIIDESGMPKERFSAEFPKEGPSILRIQQVVRGDSAAYFCASSPGRGGTQPQHFGDGTRLSIL.

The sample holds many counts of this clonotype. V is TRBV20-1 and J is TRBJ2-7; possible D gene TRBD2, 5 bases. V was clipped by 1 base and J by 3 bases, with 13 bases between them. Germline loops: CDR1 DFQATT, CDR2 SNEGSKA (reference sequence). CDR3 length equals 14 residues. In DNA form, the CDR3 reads TGCAGTGCTAGAGTCAGGACTTACATCTACGAGCAGTACTTC. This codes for CSARVRTYIYEQYF.

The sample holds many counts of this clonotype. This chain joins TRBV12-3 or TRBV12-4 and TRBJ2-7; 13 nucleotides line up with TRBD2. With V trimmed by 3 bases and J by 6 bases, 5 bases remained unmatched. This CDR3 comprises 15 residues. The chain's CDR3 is CASSFSGLAGAEQYF. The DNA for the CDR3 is TGTGCCAGCAGTTTCTCAGGACTAGCGGGAGCCGAGCAGTACTTC.

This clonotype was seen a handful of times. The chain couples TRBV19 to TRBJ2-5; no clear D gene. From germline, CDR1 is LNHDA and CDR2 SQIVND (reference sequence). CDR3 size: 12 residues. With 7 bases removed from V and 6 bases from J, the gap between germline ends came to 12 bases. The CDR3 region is CASTTFFQTQYF. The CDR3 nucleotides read TGTGCCAGTACAACGTTTTTCCAGACCCAGTACTTC.